This T cell receptor beta chain emerged from a study of blood T cell repertoires in COVID-19. The CDR3 loop spans 12 amino acids. Between the trimmed V and J ends, which lost 5 bases and 5 bases, there was a span of 9 bases. The participants were between roughly 18 and 100 years old and came from some 23 US areas. Produced via immunoSEQ multiplex PCR; TCRdb's table is partial and in-frame only. The sample holds about 280,000 clones; roughly 90% are singletons and the top ten take about 3%. This receptor was taken from a man aged 35 to 55 who had been exposed to COVID-19. The chain couples TRBV12-3 or TRBV12-4 to TRBJ1-1, with no clear D. Input material: PBMCs or T cells enriched from blood (not recorded which). CDR3 loop: CASSLLETEAFF. The CDR3 nucleotides read TGTGCCAGCAGTCTCCTGGAGACTGAAGCTTTCTTT.